This T cell receptor beta chain originates from a study of T-cell memory formation after mild COVID-19. This clonotype came up a few times. Its cognate antigen is unknown. Study-wide results and caveats: Clones shrinking between day 15 and 85 showed a balanced CD4/CD8 split, and those that grew later tilted toward CD4+.

This CDR3 region has 17 residues. Germline loops: CDR1 MNHEY, CDR2 SVGEGT. V lost 0 bases and J 3 bases, leaving 14 bases between the germline ends. A single record per CDR3 protein comes from TCRdb applying MiXCR to the 5' RACE reads. The sample contains over 250,000 distinct CDR3 sequences, approximately 16% of which appear only once. Sequencing was performed on PBMCs or a T cell subset sorted from them (not recorded which). The source of this sequence is a man between 18 and 35 years old who had mild COVID-19 (a few samples of this study predate the infection). Cell type and time point are not known. The V gene is TRBV6-2 or TRBV6-3, the J gene TRBJ2-2, with D unresolved. For the CDR3, the DNA is TGTGCCAGCAGTTACTCGAGAATTGGTCACTACACCGGGGAGCTGTTTTTT. It yields the protein CASSYSRIGHYTGELFF.